Given below is one T cell receptor beta chain in context. It has no known antigen specificity. Base qualities are not at hand, and no much larger clone is one base apart. Whole blood was collected in K2EDTA tubes by collaborating institutions according to the institutions' own protocols. Collaborator samples were shipped for TCRbeta analysis as frozen whole blood, isolated PBMCs, or DNA extracted from either sample type. TCRbeta CDR3 regions were amplified from genomic DNA by means of the immunoSEQ Assay, a bias-controlled multiplex PCR. As for how the authors treated the data: The number of nucleated cells in each sample was estimated from the amplification of reference gene primers within the assay. To quantify the absolute abundance of each unique TCRbeta CDR3 rearrangement, sequence reads were collapsed and filtered. Productive Simpson clonality was computed per sample as the square root of Simpson's diversity index over productive rearrangements. TCRdb's version of the immuneACCESS table is confined to in-frame rearrangements and falls short of the full clone set. An unresolved V gene accounts for under half of the shortfall where checked; the remainder is of unknown origin. V, J and clone size derive from that table, while D and trimming were established from the DNA sequence. The sample data list 100,000 or so clones, and around 80% of these were observed just once. The biggest ten clones account for 4.1% of the sample.

The sample is drawn from a study of blood T cell repertoires in COVID-19 (dated by TCRdb to 2018 to 2021). Describing the broader study: Samples from collaborators originated in the United States, Italy and Spain and spanned both the acute and convalescent phases of COVID-19. The prospective study material was composed of cDNA or gDNA derived from T cells, B-cell-depleted T cells, or PBMCs. Deeply sampled blood TCRbeta repertoires from subjects exposed to, actively infected with, or recovered from COVID-19 were included in the dataset. The repertoires were released in a freely available public database meant as a resource for research on the immune response to SARS-CoV-2. The samples were drawn from the first 160 participants of the ongoing ImmuneRACE study and from 950 to 1,500 subjects provided by 6 global collaborators. Nearly every sample came with metadata listing a de-identified subject ID, COVID-19 status, age in years and sex. HLA class I and class II types, where available, came from metadata supplied by the sample provider rather than from assay-based typing. Paper-wide results and their limitations: The quantity of clinical and demographic metadata differed by source and by participant and was supplied without curation.

Reading the germline V gene gives CDR1 MNHNS and CDR2 SASEGT. Cut back by 3 bases and 7 bases, the V and J ends lie 12 bases apart. The CDR3 measures 13 amino acids from cysteine to phenylalanine. The read is trimmed to its CDR3 DNA, 39 bases read in frame from base 1. The sequencing input was peripheral blood. The receptor comes from a man in his 60s with acute or convalescent COVID-19. Recombination joined TRBV6-1 with TRBJ1-2, with TRBD1 perhaps the D gene, on 6 matching bases. CDR3 region: CASSDHRAGGYTF. The nucleotide sequence is TGTGCCAGCAGTGATCACAGGGCAGGTGGCTACACCTTC.